These 23 T cell receptor beta chains originate from one sample sequenced in a study of blood T cell repertoires in COVID-19. Generated by immunoSEQ multiplex PCR, the TCRdb table keeps only in-frame clones and is missing some. The profile shows 250,000 to 300,000 clones, 75% to 90% of them singletons. Sequenced input: peripheral blood. These receptor sequences come from a woman between 45 and 65 years old who had recovered from COVID-19.

This chain joins TRBV28 and TRBJ2-1; no clear D gene. Trimming stripped 4 bases from V and 7 bases from J, with 5 bases between. The CDR3 length is 11 residues. Germline V gene lookup returns CDR1 MDHEN and CDR2 SYDVKM. CDR3 residues: CASSYRNEQFF. CDR3 DNA: TGTGCCAGCAGTTACCGGAATGAGCAGTTCTTC.

This clone was observed once. V and J are TRBV19 and TRBJ2-1; D is perhaps TRBD2 (5 bases). Per germline, CDR1 LNHDA and CDR2 SQIVND (reference sequence). This CDR3 comprises 15 residues. V dropped 0 bases and J dropped 13 bases, with 19 bases sitting between them. The DNA for the CDR3 is TGTGCCAGTAGTATAGATCGGGGTTCTCTCCCCTTCCAGTTCTTC. This sequence encodes CASSIDRGSLPFQFF.

This clone was detected once. The CDR3 spells CASSPGQIRDYSPLHF. CDR3 in DNA: TGTGCCAGCAGCCCGGGACAGATCCGGGATTATTCACCCCTCCACTTT. The chain uses TRBV7-3 and TRBJ1-6, with TRBD1 matching over 7 bases. The CDR3 is 16 amino acids. The V segment lost 5 bases and the J segment 8 bases; nucleotides outside the gene matches: 12. Germline V gives CDR1 SGHTA, CDR2 FQGTGA.

V gene TRBV6-5 combines with J gene TRBJ1-5; maybe TRBD1 (6 bases). The CDR3 contains 15 residues. Trimming took 8 bases from V and 7 from J, leaving 21 bases between them. The germline V gene has CDR1 MNHEY and CDR2 SVGAGI. The CDR3 reads CASREGRGAWQPQHF. In DNA form, the CDR3 reads TGTGCCAGCCGGGAGGGCAGGGGAGCTTGGCAGCCCCAGCATTTT.

This clone showed up just once. The chain has TRBV7-9 and TRBJ1-1; 8 nucleotides align to TRBD1. The CDR3 is 15 residues long. Germline assignment: CDR1 SEHNR and CDR2 FQNEAQ (reference sequence). V gave up 7 bases and J gave up 3 bases; unmatched junction bases: 10. CDR3 in amino acids: CASKSRGLRDTEAFF. The CDR3 DNA sequence: TGTGCCAGCAAGAGCAGGGGGCTTCGGGACACTGAAGCTTTCTTT.

This rearrangement joins TRBV5-1 to TRBJ1-3; maybe TRBD1 (5 bases). CDR3 length: 15 amino acids. Germline CDR1 reads SGHRS; CDR2 reads YFSETQ. The ends were cut back, 1 base at V and 3 bases at J, with 11 bases in the middle. DNA for the CDR3: TGCGCCAGCAGCTTGACCGCGACAGATGGAAACACCATATATTTT. Its translation is CASSLTATDGNTIYF. Looking up the rest from reference TRBV5-1 and TRBJ1-3 gives the full variable domain: KAGVTQTPRYLIKTRGQQVTLSCSPISGHRSVSWYQQTPGQGLQFLFEYFSETQRNKGNFPGRFSGRQFSNSRSEMNVSTLELGDSALYLCASSLTATDGNTIYFGEGSWLTVV.

This rearrangement joins TRBV6-5 to TRBJ1-1, with D perhaps TRBD1 (5 bases). The length of the CDR3 is 13 residues. V lost 6 bases and J 3 bases, leaving 11 bases between the germline ends. The germline CDR1 and CDR2 sequences are MNHEY and SVGAGI. Written as DNA, the CDR3 is TGTGCCAGCAGCCTCGGGGGAGACACTGAAGCTTTCTTT. Protein: CASSLGGDTEAFF.

The genes are TRBV28 and TRBJ1-1; D may be TRBD1 (5 bases). The V end lost 6 bases, the J end lost 6 bases, and 11 bases lay between the germline ends. From germline, CDR1 is MDHEN and CDR2 SYDVKM. CDR3 length equals 12 residues. This CDR3 is CASSPDSPEAFF. The CDR3 coding sequence is TGTGCCAGCAGCCCAGACAGCCCTGAAGCTTTCTTT.

This sequence joins TRBV28 and TRBJ1-2; D call uncertain. Between the trimmed V and J ends, which lost 4 bases and 0 bases, there was a span of 12 bases. The CDR3 totals 15 residues. Germline V gene data show CDR1 as MDHEN and CDR2 as SYDVKM. The CDR3 DNA sequence: TGTGCCAGCAGTTCTCTTTACAGACCTAACTATGGCTACACCTTC. Amino acids: CASSSLYRPNYGYTF.

The chain links TRBV28 to TRBJ2-2; D remains ambiguous. Trimming pared 5 bases from V and 6 bases from J, leaving 7 bases between. Germline V gene sequence: CDR1 MDHEN, CDR2 SYDVKM. The CDR3 sequence is 12 residues long. The CDR3 here is CASSQNAGELFF. CDR3 bases: TGTGCCAGCAGTCAAAATGCCGGGGAGCTGTTTTTT.

The chain is built from TRBV25-1 and TRBJ1-2, with D unresolved. This CDR3 contains 13 residues. Between the trimmed V and J ends, which lost 6 bases and 5 bases, there was a span of 13 bases. Germline CDR1 reads MGHDK; CDR2 reads SYGVNS. The CDR3 region has the DNA TGTGCCAGCAGCGGACTGAGCCGATATGGCTACACCTTC. It translates to CASSGLSRYGYTF.

The chain has TRBV5-1 and TRBJ2-3; tentative D call: TRBD1 (6 bases). The germline V and J ends were trimmed by 1 base and 6 bases, with 18 bases remaining between them. Germline assignment: CDR1 SGHRS and CDR2 YFSETQ. This CDR3 is 16 amino acids long. CDR3 DNA sequence: TGCGCCAGCAGCTTGTCAAGGGGGTTATCGAGGGATACGCAGTATTTT. Its protein is CASSLSRGLSRDTQYF.

The V and J genes are TRBV6-2 or TRBV6-3 and TRBJ2-7, with 14 bases matching TRBD2. The ends lost 2 bases at V and 7 bases at J; junction bases unmatched: 4. Germline V gene lookup returns CDR1 MNHEY and CDR2 SVGEGT. The CDR3 covers 15 residues. In DNA form, the CDR3 reads TGTGCCAGCAGTTACGGGACTAGCGGGAGTAAAGAGCAGTACTTC. Translation: CASSYGTSGSKEQYF.

The chain uses TRBV14 and TRBJ1-2, with D unresolved. This CDR3 region has 14 residues. Trimming left V 2 bases short and J 7 bases short, with 14 bases between. The germline CDR1 and CDR2 sequences are SGHDN and FVKESK. CDR3 in amino acids: CASSQRTPLSGYTF. In nucleotides, the CDR3 is TGTGCCAGCAGCCAAAGGACTCCTCTTTCTGGCTACACCTTC. Drawing the rest from reference TRBV14 and TRBJ1-2, the complete variable domain is EAGVTQFPSHSVIEKGQTVTLRCDPISGHDNLYWYRRVMGKEIKFLLHFVKESKQDESGMPNNRFLAERTGGTYSTLKVQPAELEDSGVYFCASSQRTPLSGYTFGSGTRLTVV.

The gene calls are TRBV7-2 and TRBJ2-3; TRBD1 might be the D (7 bases). V lost 5 bases and J 2 bases, leaving 20 bases between the germline ends. Germline-derived CDR1 and CDR2 are SGHTA and FQGNSA. This CDR3 region has 17 residues. CDR3 sequence: CASSLHRGGWTTDTQYF. For the CDR3, the DNA is TGTGCCAGCAGCCTCCACAGGGGAGGTTGGACCACAGATACGCAGTATTTT.

The rearrangement uses TRBV9 and TRBJ2-2; 9 bases are a match to TRBD2. The CDR3 consists of 15 residues. Per germline, CDR1 SGDLS and CDR2 YYNGEE. V shed 5 bases, J shed 4 bases, and the junction held 6 bases outside the gene matches. Here the CDR3 DNA reads TGTGCCAGCAGGGCGACTAGCGGTGCCACCGGGGAGCTGTTTTTT. This sequence encodes CASRATSGATGELFF.

The sample holds a few counts of this clone. The V gene is TRBV28, the J gene TRBJ2-1; TRBD1 matches 11 bases. The CDR3 totals 18 residues. The V gene end was trimmed by 6 bases and the J gene end by 9 bases; junction bases not matched to a gene: 19. From germline, CDR1 is MDHEN and CDR2 SYDVKM. The DNA of the CDR3 is TGTGCCAGCAGCTCACCCCGCCCGGGACAGGGGGTATGGGGTGAGCAGTTCTTC. Amino acid sequence: CASSSPRPGQGVWGEQFF. The variable domain in full, completed from reference TRBV28 and TRBJ2-1, reads DVKVTQSSRYLVKRTGEKVFLECVQDMDHENMFWYRQDPGLGLRLIYFSYDVKMKEKGDIPEGYSVSREKKERFSLILESASTNQTSMYLCASSSPRPGQGVWGEQFFGPGTRLTVL.

The sample holds one count of this clone. This chain joins TRBV11-3 and TRBJ2-1; TRBD2 matches at 8 bases. The germline V gene has CDR1 SGHNT and CDR2 YENEEA. V was pared by 1 base and J by 1 base, with 3 bases of the junction left unmatched. This CDR3 region has 16 residues. CDR3 sequence: CASSLGGLVSYNEQFF. CDR3 in DNA: TGTGCCAGCAGCTTAGGGGGACTAGTATCCTACAATGAGCAGTTCTTC. Variable domain in full (rest from reference TRBV11-3 and TRBJ2-1): EAGVVQSPRYKIIEKKQPVAFWCNPISGHNTLYWYLQNLGQGPELLIRYENEEAVDDSQLPKDRFSAERLKGVDSTLKIQPAELGDSAVYLCASSLGGLVSYNEQFFGPGTRLTVL.

This clone was counted only a few times. This sequence joins TRBV28 and TRBJ1-2; D ambiguous. Trimming pared 3 bases from V and 5 bases from J, leaving 10 bases between. The CDR3 contains 13 residues. Germline V gene lookup returns CDR1 MDHEN and CDR2 SYDVKM. The CDR3 DNA reads TGTGCCAGCAGTTTCAGTCGGAGATATGGCTACACCTTC. Translation: CASSFSRRYGYTF.

This chain connects TRBV6-6 to TRBJ2-7, with D tentatively TRBD1 (5 bases). Per the germline V gene, CDR1 is MNHNY and CDR2 is SVGAGI (reference sequence). V gave up 5 bases and J gave up 1 base, with 15 bases separating them. The CDR3 extends over 15 amino acids. For the CDR3, the DNA is TGTGCCAGCAGTCAGCGACAGACTCTTTCCTACGAGCAGTACTTC. Its protein product is CASSQRQTLSYEQYF.

This clone was observed a handful of times. The chain joins TRBV7-6 to TRBJ2-5; 8 nucleotides agree with TRBD2. The germline gives CDR1 SGHVS, CDR2 FNYEAQ. The CDR3 is 16 residues long. After removal of 2 bases from V and 4 bases from J, the junction contained 9 bases not matched to a gene. In nucleotides, the CDR3 is TGTGCCAGCAGCTTATTGGTAGCGGGATCGGGAGAGACCCAGTACTTC. The encoded protein is CASSLLVAGSGETQYF.

This rearrangement joins TRBV29-1 to TRBJ2-7; 9 nucleotides line up with TRBD2. The germline V gene has CDR1 SQVTM and CDR2 ANQGSEA. Unmatched junction bases numbered 2, after V lost 6 bases and J lost 2 bases. CDR3 size: 12 residues. CDR3: CSVLAGTYEQYF. CDR3 nucleotides: TGCAGCGTCCTAGCGGGAACCTACGAGCAGTACTTC.

This sequence joins TRBV18 and TRBJ1-3; D is uncertain. Germline CDR1 KGHSH, CDR2 LQKENI. CDR3 length: 14 residues. V was pared by 3 bases and J by 0 bases, with 6 bases between. The DNA of the CDR3 is TGTGCCAGCTCACCCAGCGTCTCTGGAAACACCATATATTTT. It yields the protein CASSPSVSGNTIYF.